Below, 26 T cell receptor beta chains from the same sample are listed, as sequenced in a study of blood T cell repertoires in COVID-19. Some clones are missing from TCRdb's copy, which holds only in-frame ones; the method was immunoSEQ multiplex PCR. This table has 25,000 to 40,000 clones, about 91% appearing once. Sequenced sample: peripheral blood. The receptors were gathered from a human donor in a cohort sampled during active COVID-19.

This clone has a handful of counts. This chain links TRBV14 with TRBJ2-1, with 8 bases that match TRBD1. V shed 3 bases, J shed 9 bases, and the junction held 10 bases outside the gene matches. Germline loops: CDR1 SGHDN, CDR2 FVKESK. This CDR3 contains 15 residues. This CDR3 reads CASSQGYSQGAEQFF. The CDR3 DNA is TGTGCCAGCAGCCAGGGATATTCTCAGGGGGCTGAGCAGTTCTTC.

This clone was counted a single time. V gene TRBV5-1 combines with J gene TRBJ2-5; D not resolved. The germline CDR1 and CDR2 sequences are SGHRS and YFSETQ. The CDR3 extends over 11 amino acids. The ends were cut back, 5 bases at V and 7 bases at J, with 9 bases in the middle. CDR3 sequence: CASRNAGTQYF. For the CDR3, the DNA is TGCGCCAGCAGGAACGCAGGGACCCAGTACTTC.

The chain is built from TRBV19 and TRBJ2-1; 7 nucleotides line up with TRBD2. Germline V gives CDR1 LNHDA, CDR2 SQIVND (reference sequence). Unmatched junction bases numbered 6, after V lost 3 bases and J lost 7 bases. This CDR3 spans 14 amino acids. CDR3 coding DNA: TGTGCCAGTAGTATCTGGCGGGAGAGAAATGAGCAGTTCTTC. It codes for CASSIWRERNEQFF.

CDR3 in amino acids: CASSLAGGTSGDTQYF. The CDR3 DNA sequence: TGCGCCAGCAGCTTGGCCGGGGGGACTAGCGGGGATACGCAGTATTTT. V is TRBV5-1 and J is TRBJ2-3, with 12 bases lining up with TRBD2. Germline-derived CDR1 and CDR2 are SGHRS and YFSETQ. CDR3 length equals 16 residues. The ends lost 0 bases at V and 6 bases at J; junction bases unmatched: 5.

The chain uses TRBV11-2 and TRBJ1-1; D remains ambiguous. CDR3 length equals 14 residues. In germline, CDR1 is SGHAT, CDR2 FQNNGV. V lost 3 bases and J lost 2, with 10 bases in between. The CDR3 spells CASSLQISNTEAFF. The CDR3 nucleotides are TGTGCCAGCAGCTTGCAGATCTCCAACACTGAAGCTTTCTTT.

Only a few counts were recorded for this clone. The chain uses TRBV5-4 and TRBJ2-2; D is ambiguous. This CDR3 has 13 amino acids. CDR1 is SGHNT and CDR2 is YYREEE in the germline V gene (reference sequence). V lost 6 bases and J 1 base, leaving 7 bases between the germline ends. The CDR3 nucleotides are TGTGCCAGCAACCGACAGAACACCGGGGAGCTGTTTTTT. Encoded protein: CASNRQNTGELFF.

The CDR3, as DNA: TGTGCCAGCAGTTACGAACAGGGTGGTGGCTACACCTTC. Its protein product is CASSYEQGGGYTF. The gene calls are TRBV28 and TRBJ1-2; D might be TRBD1 (6 bases). Germline V gene sequence: CDR1 MDHEN, CDR2 SYDVKM. The length of the CDR3 is 13 residues. Trimming cost V 4 bases and J 7 bases, with 13 bases left between them.

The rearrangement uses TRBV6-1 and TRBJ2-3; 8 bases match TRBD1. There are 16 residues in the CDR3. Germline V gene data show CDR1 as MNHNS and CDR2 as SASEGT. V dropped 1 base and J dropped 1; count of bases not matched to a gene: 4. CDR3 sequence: CASSEGTGMGTDTQYF. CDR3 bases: TGTGCCAGCAGTGAAGGGACAGGGATGGGCACAGATACGCAGTATTTT.

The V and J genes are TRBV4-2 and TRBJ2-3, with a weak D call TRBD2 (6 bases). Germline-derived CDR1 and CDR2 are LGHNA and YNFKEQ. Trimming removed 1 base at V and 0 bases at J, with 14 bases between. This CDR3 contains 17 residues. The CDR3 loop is CASSQGGAGWSTDTQYF. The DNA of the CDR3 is TGTGCCAGCAGCCAAGGAGGGGCGGGATGGAGCACAGATACGCAGTATTTT.

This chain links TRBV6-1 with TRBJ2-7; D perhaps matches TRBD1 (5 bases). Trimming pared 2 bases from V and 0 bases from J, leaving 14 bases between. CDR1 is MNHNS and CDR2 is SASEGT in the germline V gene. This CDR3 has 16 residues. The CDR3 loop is CASSENPRVSSYEQYV. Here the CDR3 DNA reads TGTGCCAGCAGTGAAAATCCCAGGGTCAGCTCCTACGAGCAGTACGTC.

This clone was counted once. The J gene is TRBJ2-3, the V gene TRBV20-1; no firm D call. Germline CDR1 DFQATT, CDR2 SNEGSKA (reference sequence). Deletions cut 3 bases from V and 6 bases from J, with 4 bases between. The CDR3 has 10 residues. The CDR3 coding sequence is TGCAGTGCTAGGTCGGATACGCAGTATTTT. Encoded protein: CSARSDTQYF.

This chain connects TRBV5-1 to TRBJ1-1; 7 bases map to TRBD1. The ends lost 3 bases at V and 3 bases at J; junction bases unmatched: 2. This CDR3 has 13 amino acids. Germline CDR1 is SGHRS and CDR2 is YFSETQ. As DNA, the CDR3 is TGCGCCAGCAGCTCGACAGGGTACACTGAAGCTTTCTTT. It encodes CASSSTGYTEAFF.

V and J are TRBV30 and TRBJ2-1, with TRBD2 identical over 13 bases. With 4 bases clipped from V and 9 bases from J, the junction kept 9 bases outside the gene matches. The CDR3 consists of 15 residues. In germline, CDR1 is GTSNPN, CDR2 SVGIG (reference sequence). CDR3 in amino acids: CAWNQGLAGVGEQFF. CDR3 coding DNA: TGTGCCTGGAATCAAGGACTAGCGGGAGTAGGTGAGCAGTTCTTC.

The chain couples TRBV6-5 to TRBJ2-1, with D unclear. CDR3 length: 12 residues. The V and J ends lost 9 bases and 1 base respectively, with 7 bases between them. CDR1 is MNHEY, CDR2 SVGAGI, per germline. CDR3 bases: TGTGCCAGTGGCGGATCCTACAATGAGCAGTTCTTC. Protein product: CASGGSYNEQFF.

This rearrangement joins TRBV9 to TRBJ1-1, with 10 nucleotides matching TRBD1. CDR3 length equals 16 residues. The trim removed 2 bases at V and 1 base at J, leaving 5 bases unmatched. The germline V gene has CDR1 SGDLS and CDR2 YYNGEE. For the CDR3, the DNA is TGTGCCAGCAGCGTGACAGGGGGCGTGGGGAACACTGAAGCTTTCTTT. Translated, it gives CASSVTGGVGNTEAFF. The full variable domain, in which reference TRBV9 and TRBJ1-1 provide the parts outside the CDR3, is DSGVTQTPKHLITATGQRVTLRCSPRSGDLSVYWYQQSLDQGLQFLIQYYNGEERAKGNILERFSAQQFPDLHSELNLSSLELGDSALYFCASSVTGGVGNTEAFFGQGTRLTVV.

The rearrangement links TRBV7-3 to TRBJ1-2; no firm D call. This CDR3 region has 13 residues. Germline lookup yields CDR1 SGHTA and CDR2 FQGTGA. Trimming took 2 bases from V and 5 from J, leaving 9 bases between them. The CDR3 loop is CASSLSRVYGYTF. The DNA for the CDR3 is TGTGCCAGCAGCTTATCTCGAGTATATGGCTACACCTTC. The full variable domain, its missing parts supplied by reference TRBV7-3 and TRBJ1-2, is GAGVSQTPSNKVTEKGKYVELRCDPISGHTALYWYRQSLGQGPEFLIYFQGTGAADDSGLPNDRFFAVRPEGSVSTLKIQRTERGDSAVYLCASSLSRVYGYTFGSGTRLTVV.

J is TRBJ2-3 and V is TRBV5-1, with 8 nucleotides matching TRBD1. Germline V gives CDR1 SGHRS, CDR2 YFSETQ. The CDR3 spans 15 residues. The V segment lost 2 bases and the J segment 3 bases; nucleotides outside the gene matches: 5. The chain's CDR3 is CASSLGTGGTDTQYF. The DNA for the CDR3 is TGCGCCAGCAGCTTAGGAACAGGGGGGACAGATACGCAGTATTTT.

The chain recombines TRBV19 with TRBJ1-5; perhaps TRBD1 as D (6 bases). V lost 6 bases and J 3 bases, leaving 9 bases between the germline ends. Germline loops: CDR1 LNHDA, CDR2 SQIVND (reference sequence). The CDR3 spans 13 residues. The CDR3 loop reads CASRGQFNQPQHF. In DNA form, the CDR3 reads TGTGCCAGTAGGGGACAATTCAATCAGCCCCAGCATTTT. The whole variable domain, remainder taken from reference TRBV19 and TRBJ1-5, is DGGITQSPKYLFRKEGQNVTLSCEQNLNHDAMYWYRQDPGQGLRLIYYSQIVNDFQKGDIAEGYSVSREKKESFPLTVTSAQKNPTAFYLCASRGQFNQPQHFGDGTRLSIL.

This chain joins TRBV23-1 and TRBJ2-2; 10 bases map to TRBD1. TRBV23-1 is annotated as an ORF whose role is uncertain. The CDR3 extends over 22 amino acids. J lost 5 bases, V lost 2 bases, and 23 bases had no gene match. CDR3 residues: CASSQTHAGGQGNKNDTGELFF. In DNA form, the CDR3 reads TGCGCCAGCAGTCAAACCCACGCTGGGGGACAGGGGAACAAAAATGATACCGGGGAGCTGTTTTTT.

As DNA, the CDR3 is TGTGCCAGCAGCTTGGCATTGGCCAACGTCCTGACTTTC. Its protein product is CASSLALANVLTF. This chain joins TRBV7-2 and TRBJ2-6; D gene unclear. The V and J ends lost 3 bases and 6 bases respectively, with 6 bases between them. The CDR3 has 13 residues. Germline loops: CDR1 SGHTA, CDR2 FQGNSA.

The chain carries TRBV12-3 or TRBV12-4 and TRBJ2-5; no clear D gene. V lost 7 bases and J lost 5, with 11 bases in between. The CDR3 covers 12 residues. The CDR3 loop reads CASTIARETQYF. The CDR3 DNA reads TGTGCCAGCACCATCGCCAGGGAGACCCAGTACTTC.

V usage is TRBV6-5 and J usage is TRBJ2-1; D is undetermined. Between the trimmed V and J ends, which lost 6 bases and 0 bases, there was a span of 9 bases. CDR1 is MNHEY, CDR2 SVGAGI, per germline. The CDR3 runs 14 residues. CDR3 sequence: CASSKSGSYNEQFF. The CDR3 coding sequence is TGTGCCAGCAGCAAATCAGGCTCCTACAATGAGCAGTTCTTC.

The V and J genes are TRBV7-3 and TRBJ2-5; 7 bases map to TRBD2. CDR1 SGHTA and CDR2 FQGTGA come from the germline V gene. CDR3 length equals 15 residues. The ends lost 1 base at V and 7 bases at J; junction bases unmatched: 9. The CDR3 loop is CASSLRAAGEVTQYF. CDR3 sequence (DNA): TGTGCCAGCAGCTTAAGAGCCGCGGGAGAGGTGACCCAGTACTTC.

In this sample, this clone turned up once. CDR3 nucleotide sequence: TGTGCCAGCAGCGTGCCTACAGGTTTTATTACGACCAAGTTAGCTAACTATGGCTACACCTTC. As protein: CASSVPTGFITTKLANYGYTF. The genes are TRBV9 and TRBJ1-2; D might be TRBD1 (5 bases). V dropped 2 bases and J dropped 0 bases, with 29 bases sitting between them. The CDR3 length is 21 residues. Per germline, CDR1 SGDLS and CDR2 YYNGEE.

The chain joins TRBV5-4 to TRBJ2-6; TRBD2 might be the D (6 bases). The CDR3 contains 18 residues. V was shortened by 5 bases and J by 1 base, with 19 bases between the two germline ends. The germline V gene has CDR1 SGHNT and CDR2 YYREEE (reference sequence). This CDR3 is CASRPSKGRWSGANVLTF. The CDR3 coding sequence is TGTGCCAGCAGACCCTCGAAGGGGAGGTGGTCTGGGGCCAACGTCCTGACTTTC.

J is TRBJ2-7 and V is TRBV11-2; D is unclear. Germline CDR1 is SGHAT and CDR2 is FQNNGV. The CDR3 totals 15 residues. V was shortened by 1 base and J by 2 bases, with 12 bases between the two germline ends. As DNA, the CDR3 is TGTGCCAGCAGCTTAGGTTCTCTACCGACCTACGAGCAGTACGTC. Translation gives CASSLGSLPTYEQYV.